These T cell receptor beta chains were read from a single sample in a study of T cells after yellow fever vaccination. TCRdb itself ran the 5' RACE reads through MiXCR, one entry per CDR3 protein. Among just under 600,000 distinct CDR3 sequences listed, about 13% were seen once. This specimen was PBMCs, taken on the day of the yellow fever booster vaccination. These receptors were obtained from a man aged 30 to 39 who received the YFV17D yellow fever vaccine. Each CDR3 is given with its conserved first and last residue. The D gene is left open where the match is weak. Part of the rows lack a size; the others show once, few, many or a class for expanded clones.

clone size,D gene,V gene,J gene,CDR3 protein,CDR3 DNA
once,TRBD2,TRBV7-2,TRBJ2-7,CASSATSGSYPEQYF,TGTGCCAGCAGCGCCACTAGCGGGAGTTATCCCGAGCAGTACTTC
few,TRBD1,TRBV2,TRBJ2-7,CASSPASGDRECEQYF,TGTGCCAGCAGTCCAGCTTCGGGCGACAGGGAGTGCGAGCAGTACTTC
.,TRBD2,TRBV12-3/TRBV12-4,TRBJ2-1,CASRLVLAERNEQFF,TGTGCCAGCAGGTTGGTGCTAGCGGAGAGGAATGAGCAGTTCTTC
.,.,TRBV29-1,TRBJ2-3,CSAEPSISDTQYF,TGCAGCGCGGAGCCTAGTATTTCAGATACGCAGTATTTT
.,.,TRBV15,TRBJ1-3,CATSGIGGFDTIYF,TGTGCCACCAGCGGCATTGGGGGTTTTGACACCATATATTTT
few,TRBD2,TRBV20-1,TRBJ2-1,CSARVGGDFYYNEQFF,TGCAGTGCTAGAGTCGGGGGGGACTTCTACTACAATGAGCAGTTCTTC
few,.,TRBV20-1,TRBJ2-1,CSARGPRGHEQFF,TGCAGTGCTAGGGGCCCGCGCGGCCATGAGCAGTTCTTC
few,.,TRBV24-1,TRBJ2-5,CATSDPGLVGDQETQYF,TGTGCCACCAGTGATCCCGGACTTGTCGGGGACCAAGAGACCCAGTACTTC
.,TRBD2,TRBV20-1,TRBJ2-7,CSASRTSGSYEQYF,TGCAGTGCTAGCCGGACTAGCGGCTCCTACGAGCAGTACTTC
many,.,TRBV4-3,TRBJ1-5,CASSQLLSQPQHF,TGCGCCAGCAGCCAACTGTTGAGTCAGCCCCAGCATTTT
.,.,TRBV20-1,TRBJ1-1,CSALDGMNTEAFF,TGCAGTGCACTTGACGGGATGAACACTGAAGCTTTCTTT
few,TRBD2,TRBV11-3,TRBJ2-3,CASSSGTSGGTDTQYF,TGTGCCAGCAGCAGCGGGACTAGCGGAGGCACAGATACGCAGTATTTT
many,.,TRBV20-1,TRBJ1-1,CSARDLGATEAFF,TGCAGTGCTAGAGATTTAGGGGCCACTGAAGCTTTCTTT
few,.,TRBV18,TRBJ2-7,CASSLLLSLDEQYF,TGTGCCAGCTCACTCCTGTTGTCCTTGGACGAGCAGTACTTC
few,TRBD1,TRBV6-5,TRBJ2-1,CASSYGDRLYNEQFF,TGTGCCAGCAGTTACGGGGACAGACTCTACAATGAGCAGTTCTTC
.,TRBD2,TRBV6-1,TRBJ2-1,CASGSGGNNEQFF,TGTGCCAGCGGCTCGGGGGGAAACAATGAGCAGTTCTTC
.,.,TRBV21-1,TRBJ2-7,CASSNEDRVGYEQYF,TGTGCCAGCAGCAACGAAGACAGGGTGGGTTACGAGCAGTACTTC
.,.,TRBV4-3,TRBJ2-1,CASSQDSDPNYNEQFF,TGCGCCAGCAGCCAAGACTCCGATCCGAATTACAATGAGCAGTTCTTC
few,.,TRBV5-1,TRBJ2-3,CASSTGQFRGVADTQYF,TGCGCCAGCAGCACGGGGCAGTTTAGAGGGGTCGCAGATACGCAGTATTTT
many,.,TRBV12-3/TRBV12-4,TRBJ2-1,CASMGEARNEQFF,TGTGCCAGCATGGGGGAGGCTCGCAATGAGCAGTTCTTC
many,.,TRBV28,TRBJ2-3,CASSSPPDLTDTQYF,TGTGCCAGCAGTTCCCCCCCGGACTTGACAGATACGCAGTATTTT
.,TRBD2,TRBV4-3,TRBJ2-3,CASSPTTSGERYHTQYF,TGCGCCAGCAGCCCTACGACTAGCGGGGAGAGGTATCATACGCAGTATTTT
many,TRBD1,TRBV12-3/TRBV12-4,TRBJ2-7,CASSFGTGDYEQYF,TGTGCCAGCAGTTTTGGGACAGGGGACTACGAGCAGTACTTC
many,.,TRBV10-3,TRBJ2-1,CATSTTITGQSALNEEQFF,TGTGCCACCTCAACCACCATCACAGGGCAATCGGCCCTCAATGAGGAGCAGTTCTTC
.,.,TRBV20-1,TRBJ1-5,CSATDRFDQPQHF,TGCAGTGCGACTGACAGGTTTGATCAGCCCCAGCATTTT
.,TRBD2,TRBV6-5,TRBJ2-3,CASSYGPSGLSTDTQYF,TGTGCCAGCAGTTACGGTCCTAGCGGGTTGAGCACAGATACGCAGTATTTT
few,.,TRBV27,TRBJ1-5,CASSPGTLSNQPQHF,TGTGCCAGCAGTCCAGGGACATTGAGCAATCAGCCCCAGCATTTT
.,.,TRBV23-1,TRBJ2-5,CASQYWRGGPQETQYF,TGCGCCAGCCAATATTGGCGGGGTGGGCCTCAAGAGACCCAGTACTTC
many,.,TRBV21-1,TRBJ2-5,CASSIFQWETQYF,TGTGCCAGCAGCATCTTCCAGTGGGAGACCCAGTACTTC
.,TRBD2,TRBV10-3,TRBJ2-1,CAIRQREGRNEQFF,TGTGCCATCAGACAGCGGGAGGGCCGGAATGAGCAGTTCTTC
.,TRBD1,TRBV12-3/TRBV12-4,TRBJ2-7,CATGQGDEQYF,TGTGCCACCGGACAGGGGGATGAGCAGTACTTC
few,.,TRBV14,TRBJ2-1,CASSQAPTDLKQFF,TGTGCCAGCAGCCAAGCCCCAACGGATCTGAAGCAGTTCTTC
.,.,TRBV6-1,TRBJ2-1,CASQPGSYDWQQFF,TGTGCCAGCCAGCCGGGCTCTTACGACTGGCAGCAGTTCTTC
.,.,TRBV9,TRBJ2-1,CASSVVAGSSYNEQFF,TGTGCCAGCAGCGTAGTTGCCGGGAGCTCCTACAATGAGCAGTTCTTC
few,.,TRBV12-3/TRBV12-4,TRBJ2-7,CASSLVSQGYEQYF,TGTGCCAGCAGTTTGGTTAGTCAGGGTTACGAGCAGTACTTC
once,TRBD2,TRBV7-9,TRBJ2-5,CASSPTQAGGLDETQYF,TGTGCCAGCAGCCCCACCCAAGCGGGAGGGTTGGACGAGACCCAGTACTTC
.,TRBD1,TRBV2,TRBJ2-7,CASGTEKYEQYF,TGTGCCAGCGGGACAGAGAAATACGAGCAGTACTTC
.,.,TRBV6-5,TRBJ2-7,CASSYSNLVVGITAYEQYF,TGTGCCAGCAGTTACTCGAATCTGGTCGTGGGCATTACGGCCTACGAGCAGTACTTC
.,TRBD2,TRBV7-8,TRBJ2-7,CASSARLAGDYEQYF,TGTGCCAGCAGCGCCAGACTAGCGGGAGACTACGAGCAGTACTTC
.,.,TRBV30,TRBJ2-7,CAWSVPQGIHEQYF,TGTGCCTGGAGTGTACCCCAGGGGATCCACGAGCAGTACTTC
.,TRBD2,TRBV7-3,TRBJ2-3,CASAGGAFTDTQYF,TGTGCCAGCGCGGGAGGAGCCTTCACAGATACGCAGTATTTT
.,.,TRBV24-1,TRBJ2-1,CATSDLFVNEQFF,TGTGCCACCAGTGATTTGTTCGTCAATGAGCAGTTCTTC
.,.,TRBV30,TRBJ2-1,CASTSQGVIEQFF,TGTGCCTCAACTTCGCAGGGCGTGATTGAGCAGTTCTTC
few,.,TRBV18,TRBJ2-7,CASSPSGAGYEQYF,TGTGCCAGCTCACCATCGGGGGCGGGGTACGAGCAGTACTTC
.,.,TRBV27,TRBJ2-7,CASSSIPRRDEQYF,TGTGCCAGCAGTTCAATCCCTCGCAGGGACGAGCAGTACTTC
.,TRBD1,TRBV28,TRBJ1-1,CASSLSGTGLAFF,TGTGCCAGCAGTCTCTCCGGGACAGGGTTAGCTTTCTTT
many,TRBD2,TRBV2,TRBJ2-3,CASMAGVVDTQYF,TGTGCCAGCATGGCGGGAGTGGTGGATACGCAGTATTTT
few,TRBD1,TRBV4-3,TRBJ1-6,CASSQGGQGGSPLHF,TGCGCCAGCAGCCAAGGCGGGCAGGGGGGTTCACCCCTCCACTTT
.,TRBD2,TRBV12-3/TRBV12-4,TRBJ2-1,CASSAVRRGYNEQFF,TGTGCCAGCAGCGCGGTTCGGCGGGGGTACAATGAGCAGTTCTTC
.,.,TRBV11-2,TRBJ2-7,CASSRSLLGGSYEQYF,TGTGCCAGCAGCCGAAGCCTATTAGGGGGCTCCTACGAGCAGTACTTC
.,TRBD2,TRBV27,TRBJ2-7,CASSFTSAYEQYF,TGTGCCAGCAGTTTTACTAGCGCGTACGAGCAGTACTTC
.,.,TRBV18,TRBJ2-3,CASSPPRGPTDTQYF,TGTGCCAGCTCACCACCGAGGGGACCCACAGATACGCAGTATTTT
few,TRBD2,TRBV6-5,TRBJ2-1,CASSYSSPGLAGSYNEQFF,TGTGCCAGCAGTTACTCTTCACCAGGACTAGCGGGCTCCTACAATGAGCAGTTCTTC
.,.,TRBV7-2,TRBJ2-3,CASSLDPNPRAQYF,TGTGCCAGCAGCTTAGATCCGAACCCAAGAGCGCAGTATTTT
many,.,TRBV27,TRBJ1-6,CASSLGQNNSPLHF,TGTGCCAGCAGTTTGGGCCAGAATAATTCACCCCTCCACTTT
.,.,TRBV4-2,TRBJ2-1,CASSQDRTRNEQFF,TGTGCCAGCAGCCAAGATCGTACTAGAAATGAGCAGTTCTTC
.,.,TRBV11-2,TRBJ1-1,CASSLLGGMNTEAFF,TGTGCCAGCAGCTTATTAGGGGGAATGAACACTGAAGCTTTCTTT
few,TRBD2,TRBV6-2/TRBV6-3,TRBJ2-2,CASSYSLPGGFGELFF,TGTGCCAGCAGTTACTCGCTCCCGGGAGGGTTTGGGGAGCTGTTTTTT